One and the same sample provided the 8 T cell receptor beta chains below, sequenced in a study of persistence of HIV-infected CD4 T cells. Cells were stimulated with overlapping HIV-1 Gag 15-mer peptides. Responding CD4+ T cells were sorted by upregulation of both CD40 ligand and CD69. The libraries were made with immunoSEQ version 4 in survey mode. Measured with immunoSEQ multiplex PCR; TCRdb has only the in-frame clones, and not every one. The sample has about 19,000 clones, about 60% seen once. The antigens of these receptors remain unknown. The specimen comprised CD4+ T cells sorted from PBMCs after approximately 19-hour stimulation, sampled from a patient who received antiretroviral therapy. The receptors originated from an adult woman with HIV who was CMV-seropositive.

The CDR3 reads CASSEGRTSRGGAFF. The CDR3 DNA follows: TGTGCCAGCAGCGAGGGGAGGACCTCTAGGGGGGGAGCTTTCTTT. This chain uses TRBV9 with TRBJ1-1; D is possibly TRBD1 (6 bases). Trimming took 3 bases from V and 10 from J, leaving 22 bases between them. CDR3 size: 15 residues. Germline CDR1 is SGDLS and CDR2 is YYNGEE.

V and J are TRBV19 and TRBJ1-6; D not resolved. This CDR3 region has 14 residues. Trimming took off 5 bases at V and 10 bases at J, with 15 bases between the two ends. The germline V gene encodes CDR1 LNHDA and CDR2 SQIVND (reference sequence). The CDR3 here is CASSLPTRQSPLHF. CDR3 DNA: TGTGCCAGTAGTCTACCGACAAGGCAGTCACCCCTCCACTTT.

The chain joins TRBV14 to TRBJ1-1; no clear D gene. Germline V gene lookup returns CDR1 SGHDN and CDR2 FVKESK. This CDR3 contains 13 residues. V was pared by 2 bases and J by 6 bases, with 10 bases between. CDR3 region: CASSQLIGSEAFF. Written as DNA, the CDR3 is TGTGCCAGCAGCCAACTAATAGGCTCTGAAGCTTTCTTT.

The chain employs TRBV19 and TRBJ2-6; perhaps TRBD2 as D (5 bases). In germline, CDR1 is LNHDA, CDR2 SQIVND (reference sequence). The ends were cut back, 6 bases at V and 4 bases at J, with 22 bases in the middle. This CDR3 has 18 residues. The CDR3 DNA reads TGTGCCAGTAGATCCCCCGGACTTTCCGGAGTGGGGGCCAACGTCCTGACTTTC. Its protein product is CASRSPGLSGVGANVLTF.

V usage is TRBV27 and J usage is TRBJ1-6; 9 bases are shared with TRBD1. The CDR3 has 22 residues. The V gene end was trimmed by 5 bases and the J gene end by 8 bases; junction bases not matched to a gene: 28. Germline lookup yields CDR1 MNHEY and CDR2 SMNVEV (reference sequence). The CDR3 loop reads CASSPFSPQYPFKDRGDSPLHF. The DNA for the CDR3 is TGTGCCAGCAGTCCCTTTAGTCCGCAATATCCCTTTAAGGACAGGGGCGATTCACCCCTCCACTTT.

The CDR3: CASSPTWRSGGSYGYTF. CDR3 in DNA: TGTGCCAGCAGTCCAACATGGAGGTCCGGGGGCAGCTATGGCTACACCTTC. The chain combines TRBV6-6 with TRBJ1-2; D perhaps matches TRBD1 (6 bases). V lost 5 bases and J lost 4, with 23 bases in between. From germline, CDR1 is MNHNY and CDR2 SVGAGI (reference sequence). CDR3 size: 17 residues.

This chain connects TRBV3-1 (or the pseudogene TRBV3-2) to TRBJ1-5, with 7 bases identical to TRBD1. This CDR3 contains 15 residues. Trimming at V came to 1 base and at J to 5 bases, leaving 5 bases not matched to a gene. Per the germline V gene, CDR1 is LGHDT and CDR2 is YNNKEL (reference sequence). CDR3 amino acids: CASSQGGTAYQPQHF. DNA of the CDR3: TGTGCCAGCAGCCAAGGTGGGACAGCCTATCAGCCCCAGCATTTT.

In DNA, the CDR3 is TGCAGCGTTGAAGATTTCGCTAATACAGGGTCAGGAAACACCATATATTTT. It yields the protein CSVEDFANTGSGNTIYF. The J gene is TRBJ1-3, the V gene TRBV29-1; weak D call: TRBD1 (6 bases). CDR1 is SQVTM, CDR2 ANQGSEA, per germline. V was cut by 0 bases and J by 4 bases, with 19 bases left in between. The length of the CDR3 is 17 residues.